This T cell receptor (beta chain) appears in the sequencing data of a study of cytomegalovirus exposure and HLA in healthy donors. Notes on the study in general: HLA alleles showed associations with some 15,000 TCR beta sequences in a later analysis, at a 0.05 false discovery rate. Common viral pathogens seemed to be connected with several of the most significant clusters, according to a later analysis.

CDR3 length equals 16 residues. V was pared by 0 bases and J by 6 bases, with 15 bases between. Note on this clone: Antigen unknown.

A multiplex PCR was run with 60 Vbeta primers and 13 Jbeta primers. Using immunoSEQ multiplex PCR, the repertoire was profiled, and TCRdb retains in-frame clones only, with some absent. The top ten hold around 0.69% of the sample, which has roughly 200,000 clones, approximately 80% seen once. The clonotype originates from a boy younger than 18 in good health and CMV-seronegative. Sequences were obtained from PBMCs. The chain combines TRBV23-1 with TRBJ1-5; TRBD1 is a possible D gene (5 bases). TRBV23-1 is an ORF, with its function uncertain. The CDR3 nucleotides are TGCGCCAGCAGTCAATCGAGGGGCGGGGAGGGTCAGCCCCAGCATTTT. It codes for CASSQSRGGEGQPQHF.